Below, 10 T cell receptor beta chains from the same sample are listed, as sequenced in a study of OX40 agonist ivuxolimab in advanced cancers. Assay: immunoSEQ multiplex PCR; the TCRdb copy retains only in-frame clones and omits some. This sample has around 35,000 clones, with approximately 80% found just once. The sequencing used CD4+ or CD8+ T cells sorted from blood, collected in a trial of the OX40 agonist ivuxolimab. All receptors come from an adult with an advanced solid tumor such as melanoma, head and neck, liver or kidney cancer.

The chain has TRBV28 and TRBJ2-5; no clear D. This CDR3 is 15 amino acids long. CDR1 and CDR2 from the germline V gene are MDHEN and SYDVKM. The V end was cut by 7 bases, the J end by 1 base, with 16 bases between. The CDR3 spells CASNPSGRSQETQYF. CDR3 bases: TGTGCCAGCAACCCTTCTGGACGGTCCCAAGAGACCCAGTACTTC.

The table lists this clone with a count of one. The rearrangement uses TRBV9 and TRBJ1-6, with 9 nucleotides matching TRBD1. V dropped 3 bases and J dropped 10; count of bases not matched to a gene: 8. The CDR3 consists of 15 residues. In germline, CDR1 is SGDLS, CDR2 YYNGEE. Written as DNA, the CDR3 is TGTGCCAGCAGCGCAACCGGGACAGGGTACTCACCCCTCCACTTT. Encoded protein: CASSATGTGYSPLHF.

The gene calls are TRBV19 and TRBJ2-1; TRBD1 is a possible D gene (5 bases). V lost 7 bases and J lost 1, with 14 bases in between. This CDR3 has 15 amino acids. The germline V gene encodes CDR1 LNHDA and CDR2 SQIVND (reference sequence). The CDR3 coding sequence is TGTGCCAGTACCCCAGGGATTAGTTCCTACAATGAGCAGTTCTTC. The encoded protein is CASTPGISSYNEQFF. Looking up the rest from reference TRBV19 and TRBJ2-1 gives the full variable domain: DGGITQSPKYLFRKEGQNVTLSCEQNLNHDAMYWYRQDPGQGLRLIYYSQIVNDFQKGDIAEGYSVSREKKESFPLTVTSAQKNPTAFYLCASTPGISSYNEQFFGPGTRLTVL.

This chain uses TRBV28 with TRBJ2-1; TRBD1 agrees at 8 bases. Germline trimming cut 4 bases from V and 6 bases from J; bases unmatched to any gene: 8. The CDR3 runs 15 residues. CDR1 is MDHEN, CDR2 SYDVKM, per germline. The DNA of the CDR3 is TGTGCCAGCAGTTCCCCCGGGACAGGTAGCAATGAGCAGTTCTTC. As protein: CASSSPGTGSNEQFF.

CDR3 loop: CASSQDYTSGSPDTQYF. Written as DNA, the CDR3 is TGCGCCAGCAGCCAAGATTACACTAGCGGGAGCCCAGATACGCAGTATTTT. The chain employs TRBV4-1 and TRBJ2-3; 11 bases fit TRBD2. V lost 0 bases, J lost 4 bases, and 6 bases stayed unmatched. CDR1 and CDR2 (germline): MGHRA, YSYEKL. This CDR3 spans 17 amino acids.

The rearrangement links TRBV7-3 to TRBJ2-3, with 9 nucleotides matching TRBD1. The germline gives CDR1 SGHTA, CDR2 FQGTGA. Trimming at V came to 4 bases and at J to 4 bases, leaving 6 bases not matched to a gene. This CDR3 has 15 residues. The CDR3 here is CASSSRQGEADTQYF. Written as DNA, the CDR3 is TGTGCCAGCAGCTCGAGACAGGGGGAAGCAGATACGCAGTATTTT.

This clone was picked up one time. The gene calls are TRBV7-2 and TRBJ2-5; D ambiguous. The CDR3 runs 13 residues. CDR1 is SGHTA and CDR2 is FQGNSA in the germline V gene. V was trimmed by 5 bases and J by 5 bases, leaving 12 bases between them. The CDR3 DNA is TGTGCCAGCAGCGGGGTGTCTAGGGAGACCCAGTACTTC. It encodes CASSGVSRETQYF.

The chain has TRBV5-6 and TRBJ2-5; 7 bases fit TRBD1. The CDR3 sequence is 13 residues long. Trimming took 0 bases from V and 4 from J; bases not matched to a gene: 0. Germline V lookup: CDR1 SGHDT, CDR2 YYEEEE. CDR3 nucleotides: TGTGCCAGCAGCTTGGGACAGGGAGAGACCCAGTACTTC. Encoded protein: CASSLGQGETQYF.

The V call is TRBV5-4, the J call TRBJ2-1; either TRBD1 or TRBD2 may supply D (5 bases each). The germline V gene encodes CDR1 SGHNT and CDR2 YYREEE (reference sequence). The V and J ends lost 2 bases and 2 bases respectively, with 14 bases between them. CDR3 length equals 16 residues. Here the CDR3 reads CASSLSAGATYNEQFF. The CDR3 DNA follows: TGTGCCAGCAGCTTATCCGCCGGGGCTACCTACAATGAGCAGTTCTTC.

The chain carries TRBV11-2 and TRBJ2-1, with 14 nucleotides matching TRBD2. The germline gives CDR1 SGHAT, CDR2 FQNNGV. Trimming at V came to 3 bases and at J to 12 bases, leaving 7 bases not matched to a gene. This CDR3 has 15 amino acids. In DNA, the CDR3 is TGTGCCAGCAGCTTCGGGACTAGCGGGAGTTGGGGGCAGTTCTTC. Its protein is CASSFGTSGSWGQFF.